Given below is one T cell receptor beta chain in context. A J-beta primer mix and a sample-barcoded 5' primer were used in a second PCR of roughly 6 to 12 cycles. TCRdb called the 5' RACE reads again in MiXCR, with one record for every CDR3 protein. The profile shows about 1.4 million distinct CDR3 sequences, approximately 63% of them singletons. The data stem from a study of blood T cells in healthy people across ages. Extracted total RNA amounted to at least 5.5 micrograms for each sample. The clonotype was recovered from a man between 18 and 35 years old in good health. Sequenced material: blood.

CDR3 bases: TGTGCCAGCAGTTCGGGCGGGGGGGTCGAGACCCAGTACTTC. It translates to CASSSGGGVETQYF. V gene TRBV12-3 or TRBV12-4 combines with J gene TRBJ2-5; 9 bases fit TRBD2. The CDR3 totals 14 residues. Trimming removed 4 bases from V and 5 bases from J; junction bases left unmatched: 5.